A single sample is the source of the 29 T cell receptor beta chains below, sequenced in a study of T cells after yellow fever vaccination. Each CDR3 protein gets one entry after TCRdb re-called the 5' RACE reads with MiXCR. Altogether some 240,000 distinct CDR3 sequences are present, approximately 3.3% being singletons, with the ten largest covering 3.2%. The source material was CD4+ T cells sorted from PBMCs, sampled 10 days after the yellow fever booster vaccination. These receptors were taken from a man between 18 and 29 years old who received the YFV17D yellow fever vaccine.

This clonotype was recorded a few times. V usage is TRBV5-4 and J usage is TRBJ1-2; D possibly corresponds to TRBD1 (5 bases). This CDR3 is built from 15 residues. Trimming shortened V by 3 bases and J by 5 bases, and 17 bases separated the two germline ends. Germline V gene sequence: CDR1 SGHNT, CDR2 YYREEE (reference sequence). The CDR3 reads CASSSFQGSGYGYTF. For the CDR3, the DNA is TGTGCCAGCAGCTCGTTCCAGGGTTCAGGGTATGGCTACACCTTC.

The CDR3 DNA reads TGCAGTGCGCTACTAGCGGTCGAGACCCAGTACTTC. It specifies CSALLAVETQYF. The chain uses TRBV20-1 and TRBJ2-5, with 8 nucleotides matching TRBD2. The CDR3 contains 12 residues. The junction had 5 bases not matched to a gene; V was cut back by 6 bases and J by 5 bases. Germline CDR1 and CDR2: DFQATT and SNEGSKA (reference sequence).

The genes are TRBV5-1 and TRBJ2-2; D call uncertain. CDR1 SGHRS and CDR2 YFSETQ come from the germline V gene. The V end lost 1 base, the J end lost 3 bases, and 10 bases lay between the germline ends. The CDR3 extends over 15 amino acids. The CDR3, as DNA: TGCGCCAGCAGCTTGTATGGACCAGACACCGGGGAGCTGTTTTTT. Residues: CASSLYGPDTGELFF.

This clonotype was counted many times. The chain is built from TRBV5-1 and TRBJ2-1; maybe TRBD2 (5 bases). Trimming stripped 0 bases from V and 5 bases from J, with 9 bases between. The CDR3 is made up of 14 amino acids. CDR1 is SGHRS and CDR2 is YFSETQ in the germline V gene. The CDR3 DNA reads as TGCGCCAGCAGCTTGGATCAGCGGAACAATGAGCAGTTCTTC. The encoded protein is CASSLDQRNNEQFF.

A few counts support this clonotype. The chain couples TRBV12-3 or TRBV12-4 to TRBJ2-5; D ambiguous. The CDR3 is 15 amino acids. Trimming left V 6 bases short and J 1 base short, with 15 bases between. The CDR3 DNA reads TGTGCCAGCAGCCTGGCACAACTCGTCCAAGAGACCCAGTACTTC. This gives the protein CASSLAQLVQETQYF.

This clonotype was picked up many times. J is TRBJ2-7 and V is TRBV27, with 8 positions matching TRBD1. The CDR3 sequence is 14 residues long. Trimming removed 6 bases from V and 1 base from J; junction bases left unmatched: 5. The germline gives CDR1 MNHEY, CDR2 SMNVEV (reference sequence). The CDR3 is CASRRDRTSYEQYF. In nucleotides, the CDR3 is TGTGCCAGCAGAAGGGACAGGACTTCCTACGAGCAGTACTTC.

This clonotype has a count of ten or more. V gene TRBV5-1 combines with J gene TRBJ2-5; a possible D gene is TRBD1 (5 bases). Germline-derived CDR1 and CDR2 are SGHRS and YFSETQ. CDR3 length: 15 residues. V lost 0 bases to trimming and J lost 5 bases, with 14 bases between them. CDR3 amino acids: CASSLAGAGSETQYF. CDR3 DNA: TGCGCCAGCAGCTTGGCTGGGGCCGGTTCGGAGACCCAGTACTTC.

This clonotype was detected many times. The CDR3 reads CASSLRQATNEKLFF. CDR3 bases: TGTGCCAGCAGCTTGCGACAGGCAACTAATGAAAAACTGTTTTTT. The chain combines TRBV7-9 with TRBJ1-4; tentatively, D is TRBD1 (6 bases). The V and J ends lost 3 bases and 0 bases respectively, with 8 bases between them. The CDR3 extends over 15 amino acids. Germline V lookup: CDR1 SEHNR, CDR2 FQNEAQ (reference sequence).

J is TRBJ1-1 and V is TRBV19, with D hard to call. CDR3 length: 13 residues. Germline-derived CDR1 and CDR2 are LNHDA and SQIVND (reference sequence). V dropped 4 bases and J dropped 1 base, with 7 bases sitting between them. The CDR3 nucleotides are TGTGCCAGTAGTAACCCCGGGAACACTGAAGCTTTCTTT. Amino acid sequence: CASSNPGNTEAFF. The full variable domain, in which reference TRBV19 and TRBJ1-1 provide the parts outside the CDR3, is DGGITQSPKYLFRKEGQNVTLSCEQNLNHDAMYWYRQDPGQGLRLIYYSQIVNDFQKGDIAEGYSVSREKKESFPLTVTSAQKNPTAFYLCASSNPGNTEAFFGQGTRLTVV.

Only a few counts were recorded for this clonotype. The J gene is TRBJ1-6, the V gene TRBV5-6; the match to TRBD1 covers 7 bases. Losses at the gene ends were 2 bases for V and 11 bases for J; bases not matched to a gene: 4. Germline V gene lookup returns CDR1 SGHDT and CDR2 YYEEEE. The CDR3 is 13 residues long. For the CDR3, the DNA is TGTGCCAGCAGCTTTGGGACAGATACACCCCTCCACTTT. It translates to CASSFGTDTPLHF.

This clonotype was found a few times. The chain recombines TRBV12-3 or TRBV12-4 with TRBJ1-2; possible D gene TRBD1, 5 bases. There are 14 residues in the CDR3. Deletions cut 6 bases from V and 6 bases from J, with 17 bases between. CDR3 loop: CASSPRGGENGYTF. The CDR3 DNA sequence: TGTGCCAGCAGCCCCCGCGGGGGGGAAAATGGCTACACCTTC.

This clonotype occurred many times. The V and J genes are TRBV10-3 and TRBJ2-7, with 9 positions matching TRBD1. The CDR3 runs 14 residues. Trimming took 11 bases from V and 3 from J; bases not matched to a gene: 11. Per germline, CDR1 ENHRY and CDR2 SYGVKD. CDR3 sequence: CAVRSGTGSYEQYV. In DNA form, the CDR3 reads TGTGCCGTCCGGTCCGGGACAGGGAGCTACGAGCAGTACGTC.

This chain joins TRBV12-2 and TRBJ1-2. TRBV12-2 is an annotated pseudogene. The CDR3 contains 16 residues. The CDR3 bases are TGTGCAAGTCGCTTCGCCAAGAAGCCCGCTAACTATGGCTACACCTTC. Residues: CASRFAKKPANYGYTF.

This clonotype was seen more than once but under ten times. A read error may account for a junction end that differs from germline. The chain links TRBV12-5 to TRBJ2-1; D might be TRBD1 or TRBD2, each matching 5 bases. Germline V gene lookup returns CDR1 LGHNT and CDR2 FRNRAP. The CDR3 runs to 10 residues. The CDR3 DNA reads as TGTGCTAGTGGTTCCGGGGCCAAAATCTTC. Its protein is CASGSGAKIF.

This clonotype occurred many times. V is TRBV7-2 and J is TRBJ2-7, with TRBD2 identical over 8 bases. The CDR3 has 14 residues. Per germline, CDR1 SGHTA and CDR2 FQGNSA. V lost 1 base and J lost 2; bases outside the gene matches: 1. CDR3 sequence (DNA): TGTGCCAGCAGCTTAGACGGGGGGGCCTACGAGCAGTACTTC. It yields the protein CASSLDGGAYEQYF.

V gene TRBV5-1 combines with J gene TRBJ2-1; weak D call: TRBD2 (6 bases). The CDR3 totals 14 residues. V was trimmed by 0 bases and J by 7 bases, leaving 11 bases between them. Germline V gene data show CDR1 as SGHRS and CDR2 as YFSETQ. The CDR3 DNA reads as TGCGCCAGCAGCTTGGGGGGGACTGGGAATGAGCAGTTCTTC. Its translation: CASSLGGTGNEQFF.

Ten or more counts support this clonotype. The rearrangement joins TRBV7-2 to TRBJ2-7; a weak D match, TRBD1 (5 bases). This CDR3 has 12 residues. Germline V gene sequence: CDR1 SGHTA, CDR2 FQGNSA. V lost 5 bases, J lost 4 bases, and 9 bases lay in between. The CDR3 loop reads CASSPGYYEQYF. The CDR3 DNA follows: TGTGCCAGCAGCCCAGGGTATTACGAGCAGTACTTC.

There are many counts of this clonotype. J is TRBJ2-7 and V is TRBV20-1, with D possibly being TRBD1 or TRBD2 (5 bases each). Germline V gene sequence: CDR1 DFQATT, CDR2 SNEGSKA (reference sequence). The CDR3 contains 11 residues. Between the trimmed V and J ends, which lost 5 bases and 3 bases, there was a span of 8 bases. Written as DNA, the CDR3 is TGCAGTGCTTCGAGGGGCTACGAGCAGTACTTC. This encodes CSASRGYEQYF.

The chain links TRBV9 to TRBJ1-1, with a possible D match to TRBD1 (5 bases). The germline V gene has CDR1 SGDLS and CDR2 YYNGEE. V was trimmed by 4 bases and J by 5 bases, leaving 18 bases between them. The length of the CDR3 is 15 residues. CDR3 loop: CASSKGVGFGTEAFF. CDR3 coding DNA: TGTGCCAGCAGCAAAGGGGTAGGGTTTGGGACTGAAGCTTTCTTT. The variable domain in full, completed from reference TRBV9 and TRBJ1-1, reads DSGVTQTPKHLITATGQRVTLRCSPRSGDLSVYWYQQSLDQGLQFLIQYYNGEERAKGNILERFSAQQFPDLHSELNLSSLELGDSALYFCASSKGVGFGTEAFFGQGTRLTVV.

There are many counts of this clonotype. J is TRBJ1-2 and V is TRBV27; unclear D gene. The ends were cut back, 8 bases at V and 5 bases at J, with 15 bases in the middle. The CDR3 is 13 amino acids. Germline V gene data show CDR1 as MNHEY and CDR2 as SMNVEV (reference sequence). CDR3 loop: CASRPEFGYGYTF. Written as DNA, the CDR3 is TGTGCCAGCCGGCCAGAGTTTGGTTATGGCTACACCTTC.

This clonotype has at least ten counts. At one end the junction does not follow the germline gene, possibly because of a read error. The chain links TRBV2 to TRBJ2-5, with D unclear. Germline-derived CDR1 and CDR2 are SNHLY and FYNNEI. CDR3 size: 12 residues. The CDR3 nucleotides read TGCGCCAGCAGTGCTTTACAAGAGACCCAGTACTTC. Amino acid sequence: CASSALQETQYF.

The CDR3 nucleotides read TGCGCCAGCAGCCCGGACCTACCCACAGATACGCAGTATTTT. This sequence encodes CASSPDLPTDTQYF. The chain employs TRBV5-1 and TRBJ2-3; D not certain. Between the trimmed V and J ends, which lost 4 bases and 2 bases, there was a span of 11 bases. Germline loops: CDR1 SGHRS, CDR2 YFSETQ. The CDR3 is 14 amino acids.

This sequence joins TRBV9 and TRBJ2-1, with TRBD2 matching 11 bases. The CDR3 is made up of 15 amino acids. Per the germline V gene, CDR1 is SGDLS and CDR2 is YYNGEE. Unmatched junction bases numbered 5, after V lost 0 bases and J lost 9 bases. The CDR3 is CASSVGPTSGGEQFF. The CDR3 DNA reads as TGTGCCAGCAGCGTAGGCCCTACTAGCGGGGGTGAGCAGTTCTTC. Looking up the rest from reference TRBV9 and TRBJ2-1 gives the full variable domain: DSGVTQTPKHLITATGQRVTLRCSPRSGDLSVYWYQQSLDQGLQFLIQYYNGEERAKGNILERFSAQQFPDLHSELNLSSLELGDSALYFCASSVGPTSGGEQFFGPGTRLTVL.

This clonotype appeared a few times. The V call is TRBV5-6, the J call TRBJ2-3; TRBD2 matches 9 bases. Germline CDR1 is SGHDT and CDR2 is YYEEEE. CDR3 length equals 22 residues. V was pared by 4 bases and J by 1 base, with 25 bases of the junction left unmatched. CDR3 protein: CASSADRTGRSAGGPGTDTQYF. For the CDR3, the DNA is TGTGCCAGCAGCGCAGACCGAACAGGGAGATCGGCGGGGGGGCCGGGCACAGATACGCAGTATTTT. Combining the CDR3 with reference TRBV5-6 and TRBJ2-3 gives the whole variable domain DAGVTQSPTHLIKTRGQQVTLRCSPKSGHDTVSWYQQALGQGPQFIFQYYEEEERQRGNFPDRFSGHQFPNYSSELNVNALLLGDSALYLCASSADRTGRSAGGPGTDTQYFGPGTRLTVL.

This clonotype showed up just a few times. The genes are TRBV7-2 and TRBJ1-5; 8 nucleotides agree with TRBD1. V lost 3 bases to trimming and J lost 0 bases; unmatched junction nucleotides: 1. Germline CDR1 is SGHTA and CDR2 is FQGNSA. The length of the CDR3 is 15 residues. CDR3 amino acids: CASSLTGDSNQPQHF. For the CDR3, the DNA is TGTGCCAGCAGCTTGACAGGGGATAGCAATCAGCCCCAGCATTTT.

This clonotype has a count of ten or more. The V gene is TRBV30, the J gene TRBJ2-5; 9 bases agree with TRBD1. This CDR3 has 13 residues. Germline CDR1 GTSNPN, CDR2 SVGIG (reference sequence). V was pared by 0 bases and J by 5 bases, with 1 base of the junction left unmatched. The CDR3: CAWSVQGAETQYF. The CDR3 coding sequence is TGTGCCTGGAGTGTACAGGGGGCTGAGACCCAGTACTTC.

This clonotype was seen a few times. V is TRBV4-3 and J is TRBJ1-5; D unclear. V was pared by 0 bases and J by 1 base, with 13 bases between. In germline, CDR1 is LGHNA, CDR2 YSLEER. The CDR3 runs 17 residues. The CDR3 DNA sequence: TGCGCCAGCAGCCAAGACTATCGGGGAGGGAGCAATCAGCCCCAGCATTTT. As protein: CASSQDYRGGSNQPQHF.

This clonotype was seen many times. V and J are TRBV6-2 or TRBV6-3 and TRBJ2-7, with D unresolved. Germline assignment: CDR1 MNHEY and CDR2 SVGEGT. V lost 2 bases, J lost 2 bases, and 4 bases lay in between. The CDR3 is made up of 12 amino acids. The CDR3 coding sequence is TGTGCCAGCAGTTACACAGCCTACGAGCAGTACTTC. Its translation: CASSYTAYEQYF.

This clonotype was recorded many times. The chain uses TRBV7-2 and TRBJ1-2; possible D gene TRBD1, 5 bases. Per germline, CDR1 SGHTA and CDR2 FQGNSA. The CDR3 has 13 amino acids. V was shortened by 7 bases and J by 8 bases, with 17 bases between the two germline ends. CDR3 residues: CASISPGGRGYTF. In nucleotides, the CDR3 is TGTGCCAGCATATCCCCCGGGGGAAGAGGCTACACCTTC.